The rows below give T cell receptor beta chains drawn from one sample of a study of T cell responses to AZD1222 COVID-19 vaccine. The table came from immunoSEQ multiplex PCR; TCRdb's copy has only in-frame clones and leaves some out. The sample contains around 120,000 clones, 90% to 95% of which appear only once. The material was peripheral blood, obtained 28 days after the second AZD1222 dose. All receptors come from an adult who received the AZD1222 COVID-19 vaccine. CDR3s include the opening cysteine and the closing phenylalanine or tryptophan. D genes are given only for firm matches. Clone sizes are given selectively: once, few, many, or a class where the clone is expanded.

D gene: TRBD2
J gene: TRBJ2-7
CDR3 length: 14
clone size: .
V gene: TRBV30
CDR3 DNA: TGTGCCTGGTTAGGCCCGGGAGGGGCCTACGAGCAGTACTTC
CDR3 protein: CAWLGPGGAYEQYF

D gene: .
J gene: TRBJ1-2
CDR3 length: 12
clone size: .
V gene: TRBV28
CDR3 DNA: TGTGCCAGCAATCGAGGTGGTTATGGCTACACCTTC
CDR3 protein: CASNRGGYGYTF

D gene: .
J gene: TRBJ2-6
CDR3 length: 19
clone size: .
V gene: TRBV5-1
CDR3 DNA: TGCGCCAGCAGCTACATATCCGGGGCTGCCCTCTCTGGGGCCAACGTCCTGACTTTC
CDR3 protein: CASSYISGAALSGANVLTF

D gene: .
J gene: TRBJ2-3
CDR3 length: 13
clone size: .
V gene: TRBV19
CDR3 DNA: TGTGCCAGTAGTGTAGCCACCACAGATACGCAGTATTTT
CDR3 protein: CASSVATTDTQYF

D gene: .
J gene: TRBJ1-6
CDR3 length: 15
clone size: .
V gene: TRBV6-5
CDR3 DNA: TGTGCCAGCAGTTACCTAAGCTCCTATAATTCACCCCTCCACTTT
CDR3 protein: CASSYLSSYNSPLHF

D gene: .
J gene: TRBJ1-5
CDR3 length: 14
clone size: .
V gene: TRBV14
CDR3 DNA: TGTGCCAGCAGCCGAACGGGGGGGAATCAGCCCCAGCATTTT
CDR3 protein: CASSRTGGNQPQHF

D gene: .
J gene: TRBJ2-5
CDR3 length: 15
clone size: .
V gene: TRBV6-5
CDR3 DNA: TGTGCCAGCAGTTTTCCGGGACGGGGAGTAGGGGCCCAGTACTTC
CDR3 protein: CASSFPGRGVGAQYF

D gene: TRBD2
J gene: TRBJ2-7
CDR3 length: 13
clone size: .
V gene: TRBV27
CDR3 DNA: TGTGCAAGCACCGGGGGGAGCTCCTACGAGCAGTACTTC
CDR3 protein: CASTGGSSYEQYF

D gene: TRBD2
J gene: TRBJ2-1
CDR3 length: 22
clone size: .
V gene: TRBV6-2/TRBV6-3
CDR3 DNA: TGTGCCAGCAGCCCGGGACTTTCCACAACAGCGGGAGCCTTCCCCCTATACAATGAGCAGTTCTTC
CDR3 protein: CASSPGLSTTAGAFPLYNEQFF

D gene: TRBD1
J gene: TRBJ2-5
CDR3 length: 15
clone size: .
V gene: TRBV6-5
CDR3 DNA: TGTGCCAGCAGCCCCTACGGACAGGGCGAAGAGACCCAGTACTTC
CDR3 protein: CASSPYGQGEETQYF

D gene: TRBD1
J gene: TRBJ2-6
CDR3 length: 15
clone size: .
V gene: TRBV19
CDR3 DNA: TGTGCCAGTAGTGCGACAGGGACTGGGGCCAACGTCCTGACTTTC
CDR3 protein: CASSATGTGANVLTF

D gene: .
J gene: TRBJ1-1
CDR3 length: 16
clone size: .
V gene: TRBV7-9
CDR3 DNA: TGTGCCAGCAGGGGAGGGGCGGTTTTTCTCAACACTGAAGCTTTCTTT
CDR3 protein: CASRGGAVFLNTEAFF

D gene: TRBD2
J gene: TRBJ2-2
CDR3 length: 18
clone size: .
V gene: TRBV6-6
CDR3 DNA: TGTGCCAGCAGTCGACAAGGACTAGCGGGGTTAAACACCGGGGAGCTGTTTTTT
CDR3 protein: CASSRQGLAGLNTGELFF

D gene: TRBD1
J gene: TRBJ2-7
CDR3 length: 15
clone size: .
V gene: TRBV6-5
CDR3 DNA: TGTGCCAGCAGTTTCACAGGGGGACTTACCTACGAGCAGTACTTC
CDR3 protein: CASSFTGGLTYEQYF

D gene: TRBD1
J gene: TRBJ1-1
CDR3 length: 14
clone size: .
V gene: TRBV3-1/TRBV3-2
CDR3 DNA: TGTGCCAGCAGCCCGGGGACAGGGAGCACTGAAGCTTTCTTT
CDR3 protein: CASSPGTGSTEAFF

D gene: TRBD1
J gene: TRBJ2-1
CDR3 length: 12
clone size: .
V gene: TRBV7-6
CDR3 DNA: TGTGCCAGCAGCGAGACAGGGAAAGAGCAGTTCTTC
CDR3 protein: CASSETGKEQFF

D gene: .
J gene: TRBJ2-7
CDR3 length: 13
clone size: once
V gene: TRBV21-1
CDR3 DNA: TGTGCCAGCAGGGAGGAGGGGCTCATCGAGCAGTACTTC
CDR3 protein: CASREEGLIEQYF